Listed below are T cell receptor beta chains from one sample, sequenced in a study of cytomegalovirus exposure and HLA in healthy donors. Here immunoSEQ multiplex PCR was the method, and the copy in TCRdb shows in-frame clones only, minus some. The table lists under 200,000 clones, roughly four fifths of them singletons. The source material was PBMCs. Receptor source: a middle-aged woman in good health and CMV-seronegative. Each CDR3 is given with its conserved first and last residue. The order of the fields is V gene, clone size, J gene, D gene, CDR3 DNA, CDR3 protein. The D gene is left open where the match is weak. Not all rows give a size; the values are once, few, many and, for expanded clones, a class.

TRBV5-1	few	TRBJ1-6	TRBD1	TGCGCCAGCAGCTTGGTCGGGACAGGGATAGATTCACCCCTCCACTTT	CASSLVGTGIDSPLHF
TRBV7-9	-	TRBJ1-6	-	TGTGCCAGCAGCCGGGACACCTATAATTCACCCCTCCACTTT	CASSRDTYNSPLHF
TRBV9	-	TRBJ2-3	-	TGTGCCAGCAGAGGGACATCCACAGATACGCAGTATTTT	CASRGTSTDTQYF
TRBV7-8	-	TRBJ2-1	-	TGTGCCAGCAGCTTACGATGGGGGCTTGTCCTTGAGCAGTTCTTC	CASSLRWGLVLEQFF
TRBV6-6	few	TRBJ1-2	-	TGTGCCAGCAGTTACTCGACAGCTAACTATGGCTACACCTTC	CASSYSTANYGYTF
TRBV7-8	-	TRBJ1-5	-	TGTGCCAGCAGCCCCGGGAGGGGGGGAAGCCCCCAGCATTTT	CASSPGRGGSPQHF
TRBV19	-	TRBJ2-3	TRBD1	TGTGCCAGTAGTATAGGGGACAGTTTTTTAGATACGCAGTATTTT	CASSIGDSFLDTQYF
TRBV27	-	TRBJ2-7	-	TGTGCCAGCCTTTTCCCGGTCTGCATCTCCTACGAGCAGTACTTC	CASLFPVCISYEQYF
TRBV5-4	-	TRBJ2-4	TRBD1	TGTGCCAGCAGCCCGGGACAGCAAAACATTCAGTACTTC	CASSPGQQNIQYF
TRBV9	-	TRBJ1-1	TRBD1	TGTGCCAGCAGAGCCCCCGGGACAGGGGTTGGTGAAGCTTTCTTT	CASRAPGTGVGEAFF
TRBV28	once	TRBJ1-4	-	TGTGCCAGCAGTTTCCTTAATGAAAAACTGTTTTTT	CASSFLNEKLFF
TRBV6-6	-	TRBJ2-2	-	TGTGCCAGCAGTTACTCAGAGGGCGCCGGGGAGCTGTTTTTT	CASSYSEGAGELFF
TRBV7-9	-	TRBJ2-3	TRBD2	TGTGCCAGCAGCCTTGCCGGGACTAGGGACCGCACAGATACGCAGTATTTT	CASSLAGTRDRTDTQYF
TRBV5-6	few	TRBJ1-1	-	TGTGCCAGCAGCTCAACAGGGATGGTGCGTGACACTGAAGCTTTCTTT	CASSSTGMVRDTEAFF
TRBV5-1	-	TRBJ2-7	TRBD1	TGCGCCAGCACCCTAAGGGGGACAGGGTTCGAGCAGTACTTC	CASTLRGTGFEQYF
TRBV6-6	-	TRBJ1-5	TRBD1	TGTGCCAGCAGTTACGGACAGGGTGCTAATCAGCCCCAGCATTTT	CASSYGQGANQPQHF
TRBV5-1	-	TRBJ2-1	-	TGCGCCAGCAGCCAGGTACGAAATGAGCAGTTCTTC	CASSQVRNEQFF
TRBV27	-	TRBJ1-2	-	TGTGCCAGCAGTTTATCCGGGGTTAGGGCTAGTAGGACCTTC	CASSLSGVRASRTF
TRBV5-3	few	TRBJ2-5	TRBD1	TGTGCCAGAAGCCCCCGGGACAGGGGGGAAGAGACCCAGTACTTC	CARSPRDRGEETQYF
TRBV19	-	TRBJ2-3	TRBD2	TGTGCCAGTAGTACCAGAAGCGGGGGGGCTGGTACGCAGTATTTT	CASSTRSGGAGTQYF
TRBV9	-	TRBJ1-1	-	TGTGCCAGCAGCGGAGGGGGATCGAACACTGAAGCTTTCTTT	CASSGGGSNTEAFF
TRBV6-5	-	TRBJ2-7	TRBD2	TGTGCCAGCCGACTAGCCATAGGCTTCGAGCAGTACTTC	CASRLAIGFEQYF
TRBV11-2	few	TRBJ2-7	-	TGTGCCAGCAGCCACCGAATAGGGGGCGAGCAGTACTTC	CASSHRIGGEQYF